The subject of this entry is one T cell receptor beta chain. This clone was counted between two and nine times. Its antigen specificity is not known. Qualities for individual bases were not recorded, and no much larger clone is one base off. This entry is derived from a study of cytomegalovirus exposure and HLA in healthy donors (TCRdb year 2017). Turning to the overall study: An earlier analysis of approximately 640 of the donors reported approximately 300 Gb of sequence data and around 120 million unique TCR beta sequences from 150 million to 200 million T cells. Around 320 gigabases of sequencing data and tens of millions of unique TCR sequences were included in an early release covering 550 to 650 HLA-typed donors. The genetic ancestry cluster associated with self-reported Caucasian donors included about four fifths of the 398 genotyped donors. The study aimed to test whether signatures of past pathogen exposure could be identified by cataloging public T cell receptors. The study profiled the T cell repertoires of fewer than 850 subjects by immunosequencing and related them to cytomegalovirus serostatus. Along with the approximately 700-subject first cohort, a separate validation cohort of some 130 different subjects was used. The study combined high-throughput TCR immunosequencing, statistical association of individual TCRs with disease status, and machine learning to predict cytomegalovirus infection status. A later analysis re-examined previously published TCR beta repertoires from 500 to 700 donors and added high-resolution HLA genotyping to investigate patterns of TCR occurrence. Rather than drawing on any new phenotypic data, the later analysis identified candidate immune exposures from TCR beta sequences and the way those sequences occurred across donors. An earlier analysis of around 540 of the donors applied high-throughput TCR beta sequencing to assess whether each TCR beta V gene segment acted as functional or pseudogenic. Donor age, sex, ethnicity and CMV serostatus were collected together with the repertoire data. Genome-wide SNP genotypes for about three fifths of the roughly 670 donors were used in a later genetic analysis, which treated that subset as a discovery cohort. All discovery cohort repertoires had been generated using a single sequencing platform. HLA typing included class I and class II loci at four-digit resolution. Typing coverage varied by locus: about 620-630 donors for A, B, C, DRB1 and DQB1; 522 for DQA1; more than 600 for DPA1; roughly 450 for DPB1. A handful of DR-DQ haplotypes were handled as single units for association and clustering because linkage in the cohort was strong. Among roughly 370 genotyped donors of the cohort, an average of around 240,000 unique TCR beta nucleotide sequences were sequenced per donor, around 18% of them non-productive. The full study reports these points: A cluster of highly shared sequence variants was judged likely to be a technical artifact of the sequencing pipeline. In vitro tests confirmed that a few of the cytomegalovirus-associated TCR beta chains recognize cytomegalovirus antigens. When HLA alleles, especially DR and DQ, strongly co-occurred, attributing TCR associations to individual alleles was difficult. A later genetic analysis associated a missense DCLRE1C variant with V-gene and J-gene trimming of TCR beta chains, and an independent cohort replicated the association. Some IMGT-functional V segments, including TRBV6-2 and TRBV6-3, could not be told apart with the 87-base-pair reads, so those segments were excluded. Compared with equally common non-associated chains, HLA-associated TCR beta chains in a later analysis were more clonally expanded and had lower generation probabilities. A later genetic analysis reported fewer N-insertions in productive TCRs among donors in an Asian-associated ancestry cluster than the approximately 670-donor mean. CMV serostatus was the only immune exposure information available for the cohort. Over 15 rarely observed V segments, including chromosome 9 orphons, were excluded from the earlier analysis of several hundred of the donors because counts were too low. A further reported finding was that TCR beta sequences accurately predicted the HLA-A and HLA-B alleles for most subjects in the first cohort. According to a later analysis, TCR association rates differed among HLA loci, with DRB1 alleles showing the most associated TCRs and HLA-C alleles showing the fewest. While some public TCRs were present in many individuals, most TCR sequences turned up only very rarely across donors. The authors suggested that the approach could potentially be extended to other disease states and immunological phenotypes. In the study, about 150 TCR beta chains were listed as associated with cytomegalovirus. Specific HLA alleles were associated with 15,000 to 20,000 TCR beta sequences at a false discovery rate of 0.05 in a later analysis. An earlier analysis of around 540 of the donors showed that most TCR beta V segments appeared in productive rearrangements either about 90% or about 30% of the time, which broadly matched IMGT annotations. Linkage disequilibrium might explain the correlated functional status among segregating V segments, but an unknown experimental factor could not be excluded. Presence/absence analyses assumed roughly uniform sequencing depth across donors, an assumption that may not hold. Several of the top co-occurrence clusters appeared to be linked to parvovirus B19, influenza, CMV and Epstein-Barr virus, according to a later analysis. This cohort had only TCR beta chains sequenced, and the lack of alpha or paired-chain data limited which features could be detected. According to a later analysis, most CMV-associated TCR beta chains appeared to be HLA-restricted, and the HLA associations seemed to be driven largely by CMV exposure. In both the original and validation cohorts, the classifier was reported to diagnose cytomegalovirus status with high specificity and sensitivity. Because HLA typing was missing for some donors at each locus, association tests included only the typed subset.

V is cut back by 4 bases and J by 7 bases, with 16 bases in the junction unmatched. According to the germline V gene (reference sequence), CDR1 reads SEHNR and CDR2 reads FQNEAQ. The CDR3, cysteine through phenylalanine, is 17 amino acids long. Of the read, only the CDR3 DNA is kept; its 51 bases are in frame from base 1. The library was made by the immunoSEQ multiplex PCR assay. A mixture of 60 forward primers for TCR Vbeta segments and 13 reverse primers for TCR Jbeta segments was used in the multiplex PCR. A multiplex PCR assay on genomic DNA amplified the CDR3 region of rearranged TCR beta genes. The Illumina HiSeq System was used to sequence the amplified TCR beta libraries as 87-base-pair reads. From the authors' description of their analysis: A later analysis tallied 75 million to 85 million unique TCR beta chains across the 550 to 850 repertoires, and around 10 million of those chains were shared by two or more donors. To remove PCR and sequencing errors, raw reads were error-corrected and collapsed into unique sequences using a nearest-neighbor algorithm that merged closely related sequences. V, D and J gene segments were assigned by aligning CDR3 sequences to IMGT reference sequences. Each retained sequence needed at least a six-nucleotide match to both a V gene segment and a J gene segment. A rearrangement counted as productive if the CDR3 had no stop codons and remained in frame with V and J, and every other rearrangement counted as non-productive. Following IMGT convention, CDR3 was defined as the stretch from the second conserved V-encoded cysteine up to the conserved J-encoded phenylalanine. The earlier analysis of about 500 of the donors excluded sequences that lacked an unambiguous match to a single V gene segment. An earlier analysis of several hundred of the donors called V segments functional above 56.7% productive rearrangements and segregating when the between-donor standard deviation exceeded 5%. A statistical classification framework was developed to diagnose cytomegalovirus status using the catalog of TCR beta chain sequences. V and J gene assignment, in a later analysis, came from comparing TCR nucleotide sequences with IMGT/GENE-DB human TR gene sequences. Using the TCRdist pipeline, a later analysis assigned CDR3 sequences along with most-parsimonious VDJ recombination scenarios. In a later analysis, each TCR beta chain was defined by its CDR3 amino acid sequence together with its V-gene family, and reads lacking a unique V-gene family were excluded. As a way to deal with suspected cross-contamination and a sequencing artifact, a later analysis dropped approximately 590 nucleotide sequences that were highly shared and had low generation probability. For each public chain, a later analysis derived a clonal expansion index from normalized ranks of inferred template counts within each repertoire. Generation probabilities in a later analysis came from a VDJ recombination model fitted to out-of-frame rearrangements, and those results were checked against IGoR. Hypergeometric tests were used in a later analysis to score TCR-TCR, TCR-HLA and TCR-CMV co-occurrence, with a repertoire-size bias correction applied to the TCR pairs. In a later analysis, false discovery rates were estimated by permuting HLA or CMV assignments 20 times. In a later analysis, co-occurring TCRs were grouped with DBSCAN, and TCRdist sequence similarity was added when clustering was performed within HLA-allele-positive subsets. Repertoires with fewer than 30,000 or more than 120,000 public chains were left out of co-occurrence clustering, as were five repertoires with anomalous nucleotide sharing. Entries here come from immuneACCESS through TCRdb and include only in-frame sequences with V and J called. Some clones fail to appear in such tables; in the studies checked, an unresolved V gene covers under half of the shortfall, and the cause of the remainder is unknown. From that table come the V and J calls and clone size; the DNA was used to work out D and trimming. The table for this sample lists approximately 90,000 clones; around four fifths of them were counted only once. The leading ten clones occupy 4.5% to 5% of the sample.

The cohort comprised fewer than 700 healthy bone marrow donors. At the time of sampling, all cohort members were nominally healthy, though unrecorded immune exposures were likely present. The donor was CMV seronegative and belonged to the group of 320 or so seronegative cohort members. A peripheral blood sample was collected from each donor, and TCR beta sequencing was performed on peripheral blood mononuclear cells. Genomic DNA extraction from the blood cell samples was performed with the Qiagen DNeasy Blood Extraction Kit. Sequencing input: PBMCs. The receptor comes from a woman aged 40 to 49 in good health and CMV-seronegative. Here the chain combines TRBV7-9 and TRBJ2-7; 10 nucleotides in the junction match TRBD2. The nucleotides read TGTGCCAGCAGCTCAGTCACCGGGACTAGCGACCCTAGGGAGCAGTACTTC. Its protein is CASSSVTGTSDPREQYF.